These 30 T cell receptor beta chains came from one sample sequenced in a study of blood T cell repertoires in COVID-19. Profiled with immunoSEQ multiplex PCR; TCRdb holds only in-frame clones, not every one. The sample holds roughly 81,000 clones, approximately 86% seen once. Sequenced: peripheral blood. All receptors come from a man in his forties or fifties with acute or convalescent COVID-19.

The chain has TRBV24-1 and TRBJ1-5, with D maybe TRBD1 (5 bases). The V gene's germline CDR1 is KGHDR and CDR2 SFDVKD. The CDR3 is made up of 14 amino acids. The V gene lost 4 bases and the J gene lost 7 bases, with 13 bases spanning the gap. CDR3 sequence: CATSDSRVRQPQHF. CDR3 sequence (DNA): TGTGCCACCAGTGACTCCAGGGTTCGGCAGCCCCAGCATTTT.

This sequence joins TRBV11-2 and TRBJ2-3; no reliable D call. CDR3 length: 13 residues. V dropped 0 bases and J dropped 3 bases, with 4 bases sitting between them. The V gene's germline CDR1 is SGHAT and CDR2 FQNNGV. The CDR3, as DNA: TGTGCCAGCAGCTTAGAGCGGACAGATACGCAGTATTTT. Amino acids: CASSLERTDTQYF.

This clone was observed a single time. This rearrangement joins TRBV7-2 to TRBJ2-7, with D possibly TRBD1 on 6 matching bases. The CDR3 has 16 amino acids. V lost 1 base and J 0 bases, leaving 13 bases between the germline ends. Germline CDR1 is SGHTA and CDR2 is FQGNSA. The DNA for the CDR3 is TGTGCCAGCAGCTTAGGGTGGGGGACAACCTCCTACGAGCAGTACTTC. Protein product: CASSLGWGTTSYEQYF. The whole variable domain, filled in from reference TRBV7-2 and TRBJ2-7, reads GAGVSQSPSNKVTEKGKDVELRCDPISGHTALYWYRQSLGQGLEFLIYFQGNSAPDKSGLPSDRFSAERTGGSVSTLTIQRTQQEDSAVYLCASSLGWGTTSYEQYFGPGTRLTVT.

The CDR3 spells CASKGDHYEQYF. The CDR3 DNA follows: TGTGCCAGTAAGGGGGATCACTACGAGCAGTACTTC. The chain links TRBV19 to TRBJ2-7; possibly TRBD1 for D (6 bases). This CDR3 spans 12 amino acids. V dropped 7 bases and J dropped 3 bases, with 10 bases sitting between them. The germline V gene has CDR1 LNHDA and CDR2 SQIVND (reference sequence).

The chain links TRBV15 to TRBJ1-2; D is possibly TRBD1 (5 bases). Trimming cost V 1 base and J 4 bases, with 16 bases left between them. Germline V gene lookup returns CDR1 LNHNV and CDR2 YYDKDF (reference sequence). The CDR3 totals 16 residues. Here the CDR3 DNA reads TGTGCCACCAGCAGAGGTACAGGAATGCTTGGCTATGGCTACACCTTC. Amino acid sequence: CATSRGTGMLGYGYTF. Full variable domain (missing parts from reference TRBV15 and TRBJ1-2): DAMVIQNPRYQVTQFGKPVTLSCSQTLNHNVMYWYQQKSSQAPKLLFHYYDKDFNNEADTPDNFQSRRPNTSFCFLDIRSPGLGDTAMYLCATSRGTGMLGYGYTFGSGTRLTVV.

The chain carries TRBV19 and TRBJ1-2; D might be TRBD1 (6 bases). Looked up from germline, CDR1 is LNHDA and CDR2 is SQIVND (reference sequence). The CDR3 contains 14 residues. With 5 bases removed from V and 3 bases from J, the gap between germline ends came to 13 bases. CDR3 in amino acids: CASSQQGIDYGYTF. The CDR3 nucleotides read TGTGCCAGTAGTCAACAGGGAATCGACTATGGCTACACCTTC.

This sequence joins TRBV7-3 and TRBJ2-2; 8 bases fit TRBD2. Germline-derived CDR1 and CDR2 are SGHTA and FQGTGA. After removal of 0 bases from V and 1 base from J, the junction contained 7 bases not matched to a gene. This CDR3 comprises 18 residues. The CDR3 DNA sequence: TGTGCCAGCAGCTTAACCGTCGTGCTAGCGGGGAACACCGGGGAGCTGTTTTTT. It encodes CASSLTVVLAGNTGELFF.

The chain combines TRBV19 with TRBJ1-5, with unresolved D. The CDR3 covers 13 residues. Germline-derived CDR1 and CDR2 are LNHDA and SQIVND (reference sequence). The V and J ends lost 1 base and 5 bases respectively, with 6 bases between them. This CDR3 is CASSIVRDQPQHF. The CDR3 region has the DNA TGTGCCAGTAGTATAGTGAGGGATCAGCCCCAGCATTTT.

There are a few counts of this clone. The CDR3 DNA reads TGTGCCTGGAGTGTCTTTGGGCTACAGGTTAACACTGAAGCTTTCTTT. Amino acid sequence: CAWSVFGLQVNTEAFF. The chain uses TRBV30 and TRBJ1-1; D possibly corresponds to TRBD1 (5 bases). V was shortened by 0 bases and J by 2 bases, with 16 bases between the two germline ends. Germline V gives CDR1 GTSNPN, CDR2 SVGIG (reference sequence). The CDR3 loop spans 16 amino acids.

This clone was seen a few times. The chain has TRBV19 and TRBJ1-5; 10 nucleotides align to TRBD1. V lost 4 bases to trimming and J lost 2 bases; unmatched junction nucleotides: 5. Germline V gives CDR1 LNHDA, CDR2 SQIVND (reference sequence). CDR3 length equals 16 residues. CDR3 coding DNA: TGTGCCAGTAGTACACAGGGACAGGGGCGCAATCAGCCCCAGCATTTT. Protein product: CASSTQGQGRNQPQHF.

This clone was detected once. The CDR3 region has the DNA TGCGCCAGCAGCCAAGATTTGGGCAGCCTCACTGAAGCTTTCTTT. Amino acids: CASSQDLGSLTEAFF. The chain employs TRBV4-3 and TRBJ1-1; no clear D. In germline, CDR1 is LGHNA, CDR2 YSLEER. The CDR3 is 15 amino acids. V lost 0 bases, J lost 4 bases, and 12 bases lay in between.

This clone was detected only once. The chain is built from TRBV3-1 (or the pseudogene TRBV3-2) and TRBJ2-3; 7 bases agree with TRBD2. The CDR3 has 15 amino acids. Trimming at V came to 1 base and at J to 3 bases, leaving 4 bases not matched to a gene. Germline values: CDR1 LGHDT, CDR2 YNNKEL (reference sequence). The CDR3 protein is CASSQVRGGTDTQYF. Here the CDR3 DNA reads TGTGCCAGCAGCCAAGTTAGGGGAGGGACAGATACGCAGTATTTT.

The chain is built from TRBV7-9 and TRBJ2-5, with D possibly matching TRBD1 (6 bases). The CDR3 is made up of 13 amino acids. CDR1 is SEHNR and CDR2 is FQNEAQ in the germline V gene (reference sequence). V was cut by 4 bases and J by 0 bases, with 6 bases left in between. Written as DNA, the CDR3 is TGTGCCAGCAGCTGGACAGACCAAGAGACCCAGTACTTC. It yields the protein CASSWTDQETQYF.

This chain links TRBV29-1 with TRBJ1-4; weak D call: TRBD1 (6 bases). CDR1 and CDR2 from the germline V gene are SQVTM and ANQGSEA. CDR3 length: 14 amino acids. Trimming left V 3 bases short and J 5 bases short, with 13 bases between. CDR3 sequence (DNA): TGCAGCGTTGACAAGACAGGAAGAAATGAAAAACTGTTTTTT. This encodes CSVDKTGRNEKLFF.

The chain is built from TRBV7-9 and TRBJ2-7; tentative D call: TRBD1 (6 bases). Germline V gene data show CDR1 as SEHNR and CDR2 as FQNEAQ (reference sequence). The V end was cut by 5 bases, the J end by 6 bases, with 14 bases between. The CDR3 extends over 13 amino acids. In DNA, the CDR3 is TGTGCCAGCAGCGTGAACAGGGTCGGCGAGCAGTACTTC. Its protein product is CASSVNRVGEQYF.

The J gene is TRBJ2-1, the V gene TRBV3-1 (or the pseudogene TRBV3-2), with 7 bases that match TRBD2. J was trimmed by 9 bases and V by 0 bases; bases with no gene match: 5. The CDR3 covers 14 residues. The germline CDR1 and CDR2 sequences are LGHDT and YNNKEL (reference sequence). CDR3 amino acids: CASSQESGRAEQFF. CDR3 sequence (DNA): TGTGCCAGCAGCCAAGAAAGTGGGAGGGCTGAGCAGTTCTTC.

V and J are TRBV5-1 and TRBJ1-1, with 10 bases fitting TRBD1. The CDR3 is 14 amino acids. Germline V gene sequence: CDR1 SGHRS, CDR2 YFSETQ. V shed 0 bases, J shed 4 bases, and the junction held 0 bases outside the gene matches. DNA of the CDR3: TGCGCCAGCAGCTTGGGACAGGGGGCCACTGAAGCTTTCTTT. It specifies CASSLGQGATEAFF.

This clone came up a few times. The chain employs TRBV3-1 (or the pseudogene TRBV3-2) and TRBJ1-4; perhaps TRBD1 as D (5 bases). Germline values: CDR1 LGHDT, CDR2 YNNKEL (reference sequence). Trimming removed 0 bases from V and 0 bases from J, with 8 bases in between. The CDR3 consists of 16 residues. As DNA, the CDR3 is TGTGCCAGCAGCCAAGACAGGGTACCAACTAATGAAAAACTGTTTTTT. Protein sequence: CASSQDRVPTNEKLFF.

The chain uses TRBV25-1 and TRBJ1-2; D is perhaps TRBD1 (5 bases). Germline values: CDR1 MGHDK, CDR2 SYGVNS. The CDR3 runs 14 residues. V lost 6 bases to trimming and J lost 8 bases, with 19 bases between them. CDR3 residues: CASSLGPRQYGYTF. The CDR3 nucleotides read TGTGCCAGCAGCCTGGGCCCCAGACAGTACGGCTACACCTTC.

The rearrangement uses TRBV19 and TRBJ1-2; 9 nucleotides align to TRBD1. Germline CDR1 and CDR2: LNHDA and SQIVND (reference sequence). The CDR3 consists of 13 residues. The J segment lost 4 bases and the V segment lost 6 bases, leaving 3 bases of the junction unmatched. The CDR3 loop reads CASSPTGGYGYTF. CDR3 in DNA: TGTGCCAGTAGCCCGACAGGGGGCTATGGCTACACCTTC.

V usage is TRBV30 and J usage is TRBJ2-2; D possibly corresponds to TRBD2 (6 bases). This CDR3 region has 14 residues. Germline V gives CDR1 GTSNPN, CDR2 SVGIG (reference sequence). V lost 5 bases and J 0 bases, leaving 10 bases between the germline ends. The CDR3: CAWARGANTGELFF. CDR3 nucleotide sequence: TGTGCCTGGGCTCGCGGGGCGAACACCGGGGAGCTGTTTTTT.

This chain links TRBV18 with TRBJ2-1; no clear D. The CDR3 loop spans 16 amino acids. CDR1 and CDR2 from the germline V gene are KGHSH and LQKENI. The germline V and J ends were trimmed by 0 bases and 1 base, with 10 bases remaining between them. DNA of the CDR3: TGTGCCAGCTCACCACCGTCCTTGACTTCCTACAATGAGCAGTTCTTC. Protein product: CASSPPSLTSYNEQFF.

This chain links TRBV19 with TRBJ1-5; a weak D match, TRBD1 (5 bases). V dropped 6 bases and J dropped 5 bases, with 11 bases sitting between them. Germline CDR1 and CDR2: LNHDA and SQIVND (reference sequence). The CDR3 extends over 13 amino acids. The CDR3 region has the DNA TGTGCCAGTAGCGAGCGGGGGTATCAGCCCCAGCATTTT. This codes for CASSERGYQPQHF.

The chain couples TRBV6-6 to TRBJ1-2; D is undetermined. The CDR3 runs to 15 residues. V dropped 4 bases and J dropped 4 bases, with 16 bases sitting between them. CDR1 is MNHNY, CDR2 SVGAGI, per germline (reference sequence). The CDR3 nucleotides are TGTGCCAGCAGTTCAACATTGGCTCTCTCCTATGGCTACACCTTC. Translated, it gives CASSSTLALSYGYTF.

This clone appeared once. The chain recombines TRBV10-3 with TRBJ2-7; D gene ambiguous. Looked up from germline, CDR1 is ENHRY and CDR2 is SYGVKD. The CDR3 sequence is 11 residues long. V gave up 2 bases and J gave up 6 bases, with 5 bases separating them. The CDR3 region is CAISETFEQYF. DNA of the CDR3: TGTGCCATCAGTGAGACTTTCGAGCAGTACTTC.

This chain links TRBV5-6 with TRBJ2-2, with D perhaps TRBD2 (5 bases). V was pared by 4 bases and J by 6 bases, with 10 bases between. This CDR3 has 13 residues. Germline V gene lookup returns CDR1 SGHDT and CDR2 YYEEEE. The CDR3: CASSRPAAGELFF. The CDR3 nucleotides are TGTGCCAGCAGCCGCCCAGCGGCCGGGGAGCTGTTTTTT.

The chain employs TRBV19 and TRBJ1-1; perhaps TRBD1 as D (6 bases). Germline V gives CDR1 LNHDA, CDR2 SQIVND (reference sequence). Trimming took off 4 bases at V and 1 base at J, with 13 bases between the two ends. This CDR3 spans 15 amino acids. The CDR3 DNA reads TGTGCCAGTAGTAGCAACACAGGGTCGAACACTGAAGCTTTCTTT. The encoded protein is CASSSNTGSNTEAFF.

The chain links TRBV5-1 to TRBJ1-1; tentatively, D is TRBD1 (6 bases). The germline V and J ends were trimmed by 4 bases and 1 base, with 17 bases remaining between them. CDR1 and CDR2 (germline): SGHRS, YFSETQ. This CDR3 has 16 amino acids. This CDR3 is CASSPRGIGGNTEAFF. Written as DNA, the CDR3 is TGCGCCAGCAGCCCCAGGGGAATCGGCGGGAACACTGAAGCTTTCTTT.

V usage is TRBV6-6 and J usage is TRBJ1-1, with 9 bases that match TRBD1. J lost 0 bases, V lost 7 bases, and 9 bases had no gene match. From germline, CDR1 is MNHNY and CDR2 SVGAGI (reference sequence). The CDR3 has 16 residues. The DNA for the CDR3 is TGTGCCAGCACCGGCAGGGGGACAGGGCTGAACACTGAAGCTTTCTTT. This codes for CASTGRGTGLNTEAFF.

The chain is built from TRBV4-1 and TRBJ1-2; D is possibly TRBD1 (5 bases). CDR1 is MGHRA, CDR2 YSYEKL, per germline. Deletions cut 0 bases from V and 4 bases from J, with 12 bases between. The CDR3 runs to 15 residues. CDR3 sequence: CASSQETANPYGYTF. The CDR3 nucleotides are TGCGCCAGCAGCCAAGAGACAGCGAACCCCTATGGCTACACCTTC.